This passage covers 27 T cell receptor beta chains from one sample sequenced in a study of shared clonotypes between healthy human individuals. Generated by immunoSEQ multiplex PCR, the TCRdb table keeps only in-frame clones and is missing some. The table shows 500,000 or so clones, with 95% to 96% occurring only once. The sequencing sample was made of naive CD4+ T cells sorted from blood. The sample's subset: CD45RA+ positively selected. The origin of the receptors is a young woman in good health.

The V and J genes are TRBV7-8 and TRBJ2-1; 13 nucleotides agree with TRBD2. The junction had 13 bases not matched to a gene; V was cut back by 5 bases and J by 6 bases. In germline, CDR1 is SGHVS, CDR2 FQNEAQ. The CDR3 covers 18 residues. DNA for the CDR3: TGTGCCAGCAGCACCGGGACAGACGGGACTAGCGGGACCAATGAGCAGTTCTTC. This sequence encodes CASSTGTDGTSGTNEQFF.

The genes are TRBV9 and TRBJ2-1, with unresolved D. Trimming pared 1 base from V and 3 bases from J, leaving 8 bases between. From germline, CDR1 is SGDLS and CDR2 YYNGEE. The CDR3 consists of 14 residues. The DNA of the CDR3 is TGTGCCAGCAGCGTAACGGGTGGCTACAATGAGCAGTTCTTC. Translation gives CASSVTGGYNEQFF.

V and J are TRBV11-2 and TRBJ2-2; 11 bases fit TRBD2. The CDR3 contains 16 residues. J gave up 3 bases and V 5 bases, and 5 bases lay outside the gene matches. CDR1 SGHAT and CDR2 FQNNGV come from the germline V gene. This CDR3 reads CASSPGTSGYTGELFF. The CDR3 region has the DNA TGTGCCAGCAGCCCAGGGACTAGCGGCTACACCGGGGAGCTGTTTTTT.

The rearrangement links TRBV5-1 to TRBJ2-1, with D uncertain. CDR1 and CDR2 (germline): SGHRS, YFSETQ. This CDR3 spans 12 amino acids. Trimming cost V 1 base and J 2 bases, with 1 base left between them. This chain's CDR3 is CASSLPYNEQFF. DNA of the CDR3: TGCGCCAGCAGCTTGCCCTACAATGAGCAGTTCTTC. Based on the CDR3 plus reference TRBV5-1 and TRBJ2-1, the full variable domain is KAGVTQTPRYLIKTRGQQVTLSCSPISGHRSVSWYQQTPGQGLQFLFEYFSETQRNKGNFPGRFSGRQFSNSRSEMNVSTLELGDSALYLCASSLPYNEQFFGPGTRLTVL.

The chain links TRBV11-2 to TRBJ1-4; maybe TRBD1 (6 bases). The CDR3 runs to 16 residues. The ends were cut back, 0 bases at V and 5 bases at J, with 13 bases in the middle. Germline V gene lookup returns CDR1 SGHAT and CDR2 FQNNGV. The CDR3 loop reads CASSLDQPGHNEKLFF. CDR3 sequence (DNA): TGTGCCAGCAGCTTAGATCAACCGGGACACAATGAAAAACTGTTTTTT.

The V gene is TRBV18, the J gene TRBJ1-1; D call uncertain. Germline lookup yields CDR1 KGHSH and CDR2 LQKENI. The CDR3 is made up of 14 amino acids. V lost 1 base, J lost 1 base, and 7 bases lay in between. CDR3 residues: CASSPQAENTEAFF. CDR3 bases: TGTGCCAGCTCACCACAGGCGGAGAACACTGAAGCTTTCTTT.

V gene TRBV28 combines with J gene TRBJ1-3; D remains unclear. The CDR3 is made up of 12 amino acids. Germline V gives CDR1 MDHEN, CDR2 SYDVKM. V was cut by 6 bases and J by 0 bases, with 3 bases left in between. The CDR3: CASSYSGNTIYF. DNA of the CDR3: TGTGCCAGCAGCTACTCTGGAAACACCATATATTTT.

V is TRBV7-2 and J is TRBJ2-2; D remains unclear. This CDR3 comprises 15 residues. The V end lost 5 bases, the J end lost 1 base, and 11 bases lay between the germline ends. Germline V gene lookup returns CDR1 SGHTA and CDR2 FQGNSA. Here the CDR3 DNA reads TGTGCCAGCAGCCTCCTGGGCCAGAACACCGGGGAGCTGTTTTTT. This encodes CASSLLGQNTGELFF.

This sequence joins TRBV11-2 and TRBJ1-5, with a possible D match to TRBD1 (6 bases). Looked up from germline, CDR1 is SGHAT and CDR2 is FQNNGV. V gave up 5 bases and J gave up 4 bases, with 18 bases separating them. This CDR3 is built from 16 residues. The CDR3 region is CASSPFIGGTNQPQHF. The CDR3 bases are TGTGCCAGCAGCCCCTTCATTGGGGGGACAAATCAGCCCCAGCATTTT.

This clone occurred once. This rearrangement joins TRBV9 to TRBJ2-5; TRBD1 or TRBD2 may be the D gene (6 bases each). Germline CDR1 reads SGDLS; CDR2 reads YYNGEE. Trimming took 3 bases from V and 5 from J, leaving 14 bases between them. This CDR3 spans 14 amino acids. The CDR3 DNA is TGTGCCAGCAGCGGACTGGGGGGCCGGGAGACCCAGTACTTC. It specifies CASSGLGGRETQYF.

The V call is TRBV18, the J call TRBJ2-5; D unclear. This CDR3 contains 14 residues. Trimming left V 0 bases short and J 4 bases short, with 9 bases between. Germline V CDR1 and CDR2: KGHSH, LQKENI. The CDR3 DNA reads as TGTGCCAGCTCACCACCTGCCGGCGGAGAGACCCAGTACTTC. As protein: CASSPPAGGETQYF. The full variable domain, its missing parts supplied by reference TRBV18 and TRBJ2-5, is NAGVMQNPRHLVRRRGQEARLRCSPMKGHSHVYWYRQLPEEGLKFMVYLQKENIIDESGMPKERFSAEFPKEGPSILRIQQVVRGDSAAYFCASSPPAGGETQYFGPGTRLLVL.

V usage is TRBV5-6 and J usage is TRBJ2-3; TRBD2 is a possible D gene (5 bases). The V end was cut by 2 bases, the J end by 2 bases, with 12 bases between. Germline CDR1 is SGHDT and CDR2 is YYEEEE. This CDR3 has 15 amino acids. CDR3 amino acids: CASSLLGRDTDTQYF. The CDR3 coding sequence is TGTGCCAGCAGCTTACTGGGTCGGGACACAGATACGCAGTATTTT. The variable domain in full, completed from reference TRBV5-6 and TRBJ2-3, reads DAGVTQSPTHLIKTRGQQVTLRCSPKSGHDTVSWYQQALGQGPQFIFQYYEEEERQRGNFPDRFSGHQFPNYSSELNVNALLLGDSALYLCASSLLGRDTDTQYFGPGTRLTVL.

The CDR3 nucleotides read TGCGCCAGCAGCTTGGACACTAGAAGCTCCTACAATGAGCAGTTCTTC. Amino acids: CASSLDTRSSYNEQFF. The rearrangement uses TRBV5-1 and TRBJ2-1, with a tentative D call TRBD2 (5 bases). Trimming left V 0 bases short and J 0 bases short, with 10 bases between. The CDR3 covers 16 residues. The V gene's germline CDR1 is SGHRS and CDR2 YFSETQ. The full variable domain, rest sourced from reference TRBV5-1 and TRBJ2-1, is KAGVTQTPRYLIKTRGQQVTLSCSPISGHRSVSWYQQTPGQGLQFLFEYFSETQRNKGNFPGRFSGRQFSNSRSEMNVSTLELGDSALYLCASSLDTRSSYNEQFFGPGTRLTVL.

V is TRBV18 and J is TRBJ2-7; D ambiguous. The CDR3 has 14 residues. Between the trimmed V and J ends, which lost 4 bases and 2 bases, there was a span of 12 bases. Germline CDR1 KGHSH, CDR2 LQKENI. DNA of the CDR3: TGTGCCAGCTCACGACCAACCGCTACCTACGAGCAGTACTTC. Amino acids: CASSRPTATYEQYF. The complete variable domain, with remaining parts taken from reference TRBV18 and TRBJ2-7, reads NAGVMQNPRHLVRRRGQEARLRCSPMKGHSHVYWYRQLPEEGLKFMVYLQKENIIDESGMPKERFSAEFPKEGPSILRIQQVVRGDSAAYFCASSRPTATYEQYFGPGTRLTVT.

This chain links TRBV23-1 with TRBJ2-7, with D perhaps given as TRBD1 or TRBD2 (7 bases each). TRBV23-1 counts as an open reading frame of uncertain function. V lost 3 bases, J lost 3 bases, and 15 bases lay in between. The CDR3 loop spans 15 amino acids. The CDR3, as DNA: TGCGCCAGCAGTCATCCAGGGGGGGTAAGCTACGAGCAGTACTTC. This encodes CASSHPGGVSYEQYF.

The chain recombines TRBV28 with TRBJ1-3; D ambiguous. Germline V lookup: CDR1 MDHEN, CDR2 SYDVKM. This CDR3 is built from 17 residues. V gave up 5 bases and J gave up 4 bases, with 21 bases separating them. DNA for the CDR3: TGTGCCAGCAGTGCTCCTCTTGGACGGGTGGAAGGAAACACCATATATTTT. Translating it yields CASSAPLGRVEGNTIYF.

This chain uses TRBV30 with TRBJ1-6, with 8 positions matching TRBD1. The CDR3 is 14 amino acids. Germline lookup yields CDR1 GTSNPN and CDR2 SVGIG (reference sequence). Losses at the gene ends were 3 bases for V and 10 bases for J; bases not matched to a gene: 8. CDR3: CAWSAGTGSSPLHF. The CDR3 region has the DNA TGTGCCTGGAGCGCCGGGACAGGTAGCTCACCCCTCCACTTT.

This chain uses TRBV5-1 with TRBJ2-3; 10 nucleotides match TRBD2. The trim removed 2 bases at V and 0 bases at J, leaving 3 bases unmatched. The germline gives CDR1 SGHRS, CDR2 YFSETQ. This CDR3 is 16 amino acids long. The CDR3 DNA follows: TGCGCCAGCAGCTTACTAGCGGGACCTAGCACAGATACGCAGTATTTT. Translation gives CASSLLAGPSTDTQYF.

The chain has TRBV4-2 and TRBJ2-1; D is undetermined. CDR1 is LGHNA and CDR2 is YNFKEQ in the germline V gene. The CDR3 is made up of 14 amino acids. Between the trimmed V and J ends, which lost 0 bases and 11 bases, there was a span of 14 bases. Here the CDR3 DNA reads TGTGCCAGCAGCCAAGATCTTGGCTCCTCCAAGCAGTTCTTC. It codes for CASSQDLGSSKQFF.

The chain couples TRBV28 to TRBJ1-4; no clear D gene. This CDR3 has 15 residues. Deletions cut 6 bases from V and 5 bases from J, with 16 bases between. From germline, CDR1 is MDHEN and CDR2 SYDVKM. The CDR3 sequence: CASRSPTVGNEKLFF. For the CDR3, the DNA is TGTGCCAGCAGATCCCCGACGGTCGGGAATGAAAAACTGTTTTTT.

The V gene is TRBV5-4, the J gene TRBJ2-1; TRBD2 matches at 7 bases. The ends lost 1 base at V and 8 bases at J; junction bases unmatched: 6. CDR1 and CDR2 from the germline V gene are SGHNT and YYREEE (reference sequence). This CDR3 is 14 amino acids long. The CDR3 loop reads CASSLRGVFHEQFF. CDR3 in DNA: TGTGCCAGCAGCTTGCGGGGGGTTTTCCATGAGCAGTTCTTC.

The chain couples TRBV15 to TRBJ2-6, with TRBD1 identical over 7 bases. V gave up 3 bases and J gave up 0 bases; unmatched junction bases: 8. CDR1 is LNHNV and CDR2 is YYDKDF in the germline V gene (reference sequence). CDR3 length: 18 residues. The DNA of the CDR3 is TGTGCCACCAGCAGGACAAGGACAGGCTCCTCTGGGGCCAACGTCCTGACTTTC. This encodes CATSRTRTGSSGANVLTF.

V is TRBV10-3 and J is TRBJ1-5, with D possibly being TRBD1 (5 bases). Germline lookup yields CDR1 ENHRY and CDR2 SYGVKD. V was trimmed by 4 bases and J by 4 bases, leaving 8 bases between them. The CDR3 has 13 residues. This CDR3 is CAISGRENQPQHF. The CDR3 region has the DNA TGTGCCATCAGTGGCAGGGAGAATCAGCCCCAGCATTTT.

The chain links TRBV6-5 to TRBJ2-3; tentatively, D is TRBD2 (6 bases). CDR3 length equals 13 residues. V was clipped by 6 bases and J by 2 bases, with 9 bases between them. Per the germline V gene, CDR1 is MNHEY and CDR2 is SVGAGI. The chain's CDR3 is CASRRDSTDTQYF. DNA for the CDR3: TGTGCCAGCAGGCGGGACTCCACAGATACGCAGTATTTT.

This chain uses TRBV7-2 with TRBJ2-3; tentatively, D is TRBD2 (6 bases). V was shortened by 6 bases and J by 2 bases, with 15 bases between the two germline ends. The CDR3 is made up of 15 amino acids. Germline V lookup: CDR1 SGHTA, CDR2 FQGNSA. Here the CDR3 reads CASRPPGLYTDTQYF. DNA of the CDR3: TGTGCCAGCAGGCCTCCGGGACTGTACACAGATACGCAGTATTTT.

This chain connects TRBV10-3 to TRBJ2-7; the D call may be TRBD1 or TRBD2 (6 bases each). Trimming shortened V by 4 bases and J by 1 base, and 14 bases separated the two germline ends. Germline V gene lookup returns CDR1 ENHRY and CDR2 SYGVKD. There are 15 residues in the CDR3. The CDR3: CAISGGGTNSYEQYF. CDR3 sequence (DNA): TGTGCCATCAGTGGAGGGGGGACAAATTCCTACGAGCAGTACTTC.

The chain has TRBV7-9 and TRBJ2-3, with 10 bases matching TRBD2. The CDR3 is 17 residues long. Germline CDR1 and CDR2: SEHNR and FQNEAQ (reference sequence). Losses at the gene ends were 5 bases for V and 4 bases for J; bases not matched to a gene: 12. The CDR3 coding sequence is TGTGCCAGCAGCCCACGGCCGGGACTAGCGCGTTCAGATACGCAGTATTTT. This encodes CASSPRPGLARSDTQYF.